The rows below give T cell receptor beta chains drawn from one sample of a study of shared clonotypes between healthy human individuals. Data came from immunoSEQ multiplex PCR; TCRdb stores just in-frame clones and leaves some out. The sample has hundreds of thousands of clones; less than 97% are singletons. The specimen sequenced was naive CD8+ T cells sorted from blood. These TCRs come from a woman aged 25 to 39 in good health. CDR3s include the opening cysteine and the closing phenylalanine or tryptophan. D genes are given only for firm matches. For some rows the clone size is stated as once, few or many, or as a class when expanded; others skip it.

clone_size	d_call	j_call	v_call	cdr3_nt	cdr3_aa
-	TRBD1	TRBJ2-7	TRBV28	TGTGCCAGCAGTTTACAGACAGGGGGCTACGAGCAGTACTTC	CASSLQTGGYEQYF
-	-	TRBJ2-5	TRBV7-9	TGTGCCAGCAGCTCCCCGCACGCGAACCAAGAGACCCAGTACTTC	CASSSPHANQETQYF
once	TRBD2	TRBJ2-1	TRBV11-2	TGTGCCACCAAAGCGGGAGGCTCCTACAATGAGCAGTTCTTC	CATKAGGSYNEQFF
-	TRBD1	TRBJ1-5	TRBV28	TGTGCCAGCAGCATTCCCTGGGACAGGGGTTATCAGCCCCAGCATTTT	CASSIPWDRGYQPQHF
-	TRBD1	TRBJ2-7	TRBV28	TGTGCCAGCAGCCTGGGACAGGGGGCGTTCTACGAGCAGTACTTC	CASSLGQGAFYEQYF
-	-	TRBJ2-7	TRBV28	TGTGCCAGCAGTTTGTTGAGGAGGTCCCCCTACGAGCAGTACTTC	CASSLLRRSPYEQYF
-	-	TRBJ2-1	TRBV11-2	TGTGCCAGCAGCTTAACAGTCGGCCAGAGCTCCTACAATGAGCAGTTCTTC	CASSLTVGQSSYNEQFF
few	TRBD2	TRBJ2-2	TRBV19	TGTGCCAGTAGGCGAGGGACGGGAGGGAACACCGGGGAGCTGTTTTTT	CASRRGTGGNTGELFF
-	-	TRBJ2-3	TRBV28	TGTGCCAGCAGTTCACGGGACATCTACCCTAGCACAGATACGCAGTATTTT	CASSSRDIYPSTDTQYF
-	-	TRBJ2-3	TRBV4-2	TGTGCCAGCAGCCAAGAGCAGGAGGGTCTGACAGATACGCAGTATTTT	CASSQEQEGLTDTQYF
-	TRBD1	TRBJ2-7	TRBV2	TGTGCCACCGCCGGGACAGGGAACTACGAGCAGTACTTC	CATAGTGNYEQYF
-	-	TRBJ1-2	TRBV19	TGTGCCAGTAGTATCTCTTCGGGCTATGGCTACACCTTC	CASSISSGYGYTF
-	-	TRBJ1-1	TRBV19	TGTGCCAGTAGGAGTCCCTTCTTGGGTGAAGCTTTCTTT	CASRSPFLGEAFF
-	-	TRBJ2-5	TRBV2	TGTGCCAGCAGTGCCCCCGGTCAGGGTTTCAACCAAGAGACCCAGTACTTC	CASSAPGQGFNQETQYF
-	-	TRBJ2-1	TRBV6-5	TGTGCCAGCATCAGGGGCAATGAGCAGTTCTTC	CASIRGNEQFF
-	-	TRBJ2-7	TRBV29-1	TGCAGCGCTCGCACGGAAAGCTCCTACGAGCAGTACTTC	CSARTESSYEQYF
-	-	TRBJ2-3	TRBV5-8	TGTGCCAGCAGCTTGGGACTCGGGCAGTATTTT	CASSLGLGQYF
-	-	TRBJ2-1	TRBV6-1	TGTGCCAGCACCAGGGTTTGGAATGAGCAGTTCTTC	CASTRVWNEQFF
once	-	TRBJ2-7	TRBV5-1	TGCGCCAGCAGCCACGGAGGGGCTGGCTACGAGCAGTACTTC	CASSHGGAGYEQYF
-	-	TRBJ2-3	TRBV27	TGTGCCAGCAGTCCCCTCGGGACAGATACGCAGTATTTT	CASSPLGTDTQYF
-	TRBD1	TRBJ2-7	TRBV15	TGTGCCACCAGCAGTGTCGGACAGGGGGCCTCCTACGAGCAGTACTTC	CATSSVGQGASYEQYF
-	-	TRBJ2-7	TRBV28	TGTGCCAGCAGACCCGAAAGTGATTCCTACGAGCAGTACTTC	CASRPESDSYEQYF
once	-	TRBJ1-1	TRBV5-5	TGTGCCAGCAGCTTACGGAACCTAATCAGGGGTGGAACTGAAGCTTTCTTT	CASSLRNLIRGGTEAFF
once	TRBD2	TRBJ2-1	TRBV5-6	TGTGCCAGCAGACGGGTAGCGGGAGACCATCACAATGAGCAGTTCTTC	CASRRVAGDHHNEQFF
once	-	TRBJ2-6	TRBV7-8	TGTGCCAGCAGCCCATACCGCTCTGGGGCCAACGTCCTGACTTTC	CASSPYRSGANVLTF
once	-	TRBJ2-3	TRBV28	TGTGCCAGCAGCTCTCGGGCAGATACGCAGTATTTT	CASSSRADTQYF
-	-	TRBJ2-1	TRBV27	TGTGCCAGCGGGCTTCTGGGGTACCTGGAGGATGAGCAGTTCTTC	CASGLLGYLEDEQFF
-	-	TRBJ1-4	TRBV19	TGTGCCAGTAGTATGAGGGAAAAACTGTTTTTT	CASSMREKLFF
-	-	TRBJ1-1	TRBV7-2	TGTGCCAGCAGCTTAAGAGGGTCTAACACTGAAGCTTTCTTT	CASSLRGSNTEAFF
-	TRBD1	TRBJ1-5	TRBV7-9	TGTGCCAGCAGCTTTGGACAGGGTGGAAATCAGCCCCAGCATTTT	CASSFGQGGNQPQHF
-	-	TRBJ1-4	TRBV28	TGTGCCAGCAGTTTCGGTCGAAATGAAAAACTGTTTTTT	CASSFGRNEKLFF
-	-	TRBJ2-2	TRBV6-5	TGTGCCAGCAGAAAGAACACCGGGGAGCTGTTTTTT	CASRKNTGELFF
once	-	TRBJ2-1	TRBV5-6	TGTGCCAGCAGCTCACCGGGATCCAATAAAGTTTCCTACAATGAGCAGTTCTTC	CASSSPGSNKVSYNEQFF
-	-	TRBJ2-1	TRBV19	TGTGCCAGTAGCCATGGGAATGAGCAGTTCTTC	CASSHGNEQFF
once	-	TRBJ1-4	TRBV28	TGTGCCAGCAGTTTATCGGGCGCAACTAATGAAAAACTGTTTTTT	CASSLSGATNEKLFF
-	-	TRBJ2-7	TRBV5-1	TGCGCCAGCAGCCCCCCGGGAGAGCAGTACTTC	CASSPPGEQYF
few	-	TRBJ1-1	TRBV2	TGTGCCAGCACCGAGGGTACCAGGGGCATGAACACTGAAGCTTTCTTT	CASTEGTRGMNTEAFF
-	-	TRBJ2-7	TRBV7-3	TGTGCCAGCAGCTTAGACGGGAACTCCTACGAGCAGTACTTC	CASSLDGNSYEQYF
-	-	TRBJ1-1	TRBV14	TGTGCCAGCAGCCAAGTCTTTGCGGGGCCGCAGGGGACTGAAGCTTTCTTT	CASSQVFAGPQGTEAFF
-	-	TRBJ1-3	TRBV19	TGTGCCAGTAGTATAGGGTCCGGCTCTGGAAACACCATATATTTT	CASSIGSGSGNTIYF
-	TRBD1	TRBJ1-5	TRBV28	TGTGCCAGCAGTCCAACGCACAGGGGCCCCAATCAGCCCCAGCATTTT	CASSPTHRGPNQPQHF
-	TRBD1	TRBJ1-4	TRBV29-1	TGCAGCGTTTCCACAGGGGTGGGTGAAAAACTGTTTTTT	CSVSTGVGEKLFF
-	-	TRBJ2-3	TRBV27	TGTGCCAGCAGTTTATGGACAAGTGGAGATACGCAGTATTTT	CASSLWTSGDTQYF
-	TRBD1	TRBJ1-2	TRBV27	TGTGCCAGCAGTTCGACAGGGGGATATGGCTACACCTTC	CASSSTGGYGYTF
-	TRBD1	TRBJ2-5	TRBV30	TGTGCCTGGAGACGCCGGGGACAGGTAGAAGAGACCCAGTACTTC	CAWRRRGQVEETQYF
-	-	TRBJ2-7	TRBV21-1	TGTGCCAGCAGCAAAGTACTGACAGAACACGAGCAGTACTTC	CASSKVLTEHEQYF
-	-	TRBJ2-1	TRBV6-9	TGTGCCAGCAGTTACTCGGGCAATGAGCAGTTCTTC	CASSYSGNEQFF
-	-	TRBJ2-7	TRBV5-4	TGTGCCAGCAGCTTGGCCCCAGGGTCAAAGTACTTC	CASSLAPGSKYF
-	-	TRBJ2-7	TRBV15	TGTGCCACCAGCGGAGAAGGACGGAGTTCCTACGAGCAGTACTTC	CATSGEGRSSYEQYF
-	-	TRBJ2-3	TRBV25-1	TGTGCCAGCAGTGAAGAAAGGTCCTGGGGCCCAGATACGCAGTATTTT	CASSEERSWGPDTQYF
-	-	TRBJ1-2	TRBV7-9	TGTGCCAGCAGCTTAGGACAGACTGGCTACACCTTC	CASSLGQTGYTF
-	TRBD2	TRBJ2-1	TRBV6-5	TGTGCCAGCAGTTACCTAGCGGGAGTGGGTGAGCAGTTCTTC	CASSYLAGVGEQFF
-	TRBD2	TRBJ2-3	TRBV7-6	TGTGCCAGCAACCCCAGAGAAGCGGGAGTTGGTTCAGATACGCAGTATTTT	CASNPREAGVGSDTQYF